These T cell receptor beta chains were read from a single sample in a study of T cell responses to AZD1222 COVID-19 vaccine. The assay was immunoSEQ multiplex PCR, and TCRdb's table has in-frame clones only and misses some. The sample lists 90,000 to 130,000 clones, approximately 94% seen once, with about 3% in the top ten. The sample consisted of peripheral blood, taken 28 days after the second AZD1222 dose. The receptors derive from an adult who received the AZD1222 COVID-19 vaccine. Both conserved end residues are part of each CDR3. Fields, in order: J gene, V gene, D gene, CDR3 protein, CDR3 DNA. A D gene is named only where the DNA matches it firmly.

J: TRBJ1-4
V: TRBV2
D: TRBD1
CDR3: CASSGQGGEKLFF
DNA: TGTGCCAGCAGTGGACAGGGAGGCGAAAAACTGTTTTTT

J: TRBJ1-2
V: TRBV20-1
D: TRBD1
CDR3: CSAAQGIGYTF
DNA: TGCAGTGCCGCACAGGGGATTGGCTACACCTTC

J: TRBJ1-1
V: TRBV2
D: -
CDR3: CASNRETGTEAFF
DNA: TGTGCCAGCAATAGGGAAACCGGGACTGAAGCTTTCTTT

J: TRBJ1-4
V: TRBV27
D: -
CDR3: CASREYRAANEKLFF
DNA: TGTGCCAGCAGGGAATACAGGGCGGCTAATGAAAAACTGTTTTTT

J: TRBJ1-2
V: TRBV5-4
D: -
CDR3: CASSFPGTGSNSYTF
DNA: TGTGCCAGCAGCTTTCCCGGGACCGGCTCGAACAGCTACACCTTC

J: TRBJ1-6
V: TRBV6-1
D: -
CDR3: CASSDNENSPLHF
DNA: TGTGCCAGCAGTGATAACGAGAATTCACCCCTCCACTTT

J: TRBJ1-1
V: TRBV10-3
D: -
CDR3: CAISADPGLPTAFF
DNA: TGTGCCATCAGTGCCGACCCGGGACTCCCCACGGCTTTCTTT

J: TRBJ2-7
V: TRBV6-5
D: -
CDR3: CASSSRGEAYEQYF
DNA: TGTGCCAGCAGTTCGAGGGGGGAGGCTTACGAGCAGTACTTC

J: TRBJ2-2
V: TRBV4-1
D: TRBD2
CDR3: CASSQDRPSGGTGELFF
DNA: TGCGCCAGCAGCCAAGATCGGCCTAGCGGGGGGACCGGGGAGCTGTTTTTT

J: TRBJ1-4
V: TRBV19
D: -
CDR3: CATGFGTNEKLFF
DNA: TGTGCCACCGGATTCGGAACTAATGAAAAACTGTTTTTT

J: TRBJ2-2
V: TRBV7-6
D: TRBD2
CDR3: CASSTLSGRSPGELFF
DNA: TGTGCCAGCAGCACCCTTAGCGGGAGGAGCCCCGGGGAGCTGTTTTTT